A selection of T cell receptor beta chains follows, all from one sample in a study of blood T cell repertoires in COVID-19. Produced via immunoSEQ multiplex PCR; TCRdb's table is partial and in-frame only. The sample contains approximately 450,000 clones, about 90% of which appear only once. Sequencing used PBMCs or T cells enriched from blood (not recorded which). The receptor set was obtained from a woman aged 18-35 years with acute COVID-19. The CDR3 runs from the conserved cysteine through the conserved F or W. The D gene is left open where the match is weak. The size field is filled for only some rows; it gives once, few, many or a size class.

v_gene: TRBV2; abundance: NA; d_gene: NA; j_gene: TRBJ1-5; CDR3aa: CASSGERANQPQHF; CDR3nt: TGTGCCAGCAGTGGAGAACGAGCAAATCAGCCCCAGCATTTT
v_gene: TRBV5-1; abundance: NA; d_gene: TRBD1; j_gene: TRBJ2-7; CDR3aa: CASSLAGTGVNEQYF; CDR3nt: TGCGCCAGCAGCTTGGCGGGGACAGGGGTGAACGAGCAGTACTTC
v_gene: TRBV27; abundance: few; d_gene: NA; j_gene: TRBJ1-3; CDR3aa: CASSLNPPVSSSGNTIYF; CDR3nt: TGTGCCAGCAGTTTAAACCCGCCTGTCTCGAGCTCTGGAAACACCATATATTTT
v_gene: TRBV19; abundance: NA; d_gene: TRBD1; j_gene: TRBJ1-1; CDR3aa: CASTVGQSNTEAFF; CDR3nt: TGTGCCAGTACCGTGGGACAGTCGAACACTGAAGCTTTCTTT
v_gene: TRBV3-1/TRBV3-2; abundance: NA; d_gene: NA; j_gene: TRBJ2-7; CDR3aa: CASSPQRATYEQYF; CDR3nt: TGTGCCAGCAGCCCCCAGCGGGCGACTTACGAGCAGTACTTC
v_gene: TRBV27; abundance: NA; d_gene: TRBD1; j_gene: TRBJ1-2; CDR3aa: CASSSATGTFYGYTF; CDR3nt: TGTGCCAGCAGTTCCGCGACAGGGACCTTCTATGGCTACACCTTC
v_gene: TRBV20-1; abundance: NA; d_gene: NA; j_gene: TRBJ2-5; CDR3aa: CSASSETQYF; CDR3nt: TGCAGTGCTAGCTCGGAGACCCAGTACTTC
v_gene: TRBV27; abundance: NA; d_gene: NA; j_gene: TRBJ2-1; CDR3aa: CASSQGPNEQFF; CDR3nt: TGTGCCAGCAGCCAGGGTCCCAATGAGCAGTTCTTC
v_gene: TRBV27; abundance: NA; d_gene: NA; j_gene: TRBJ2-1; CDR3aa: CASSFNRVSSDNEQFF; CDR3nt: TGTGCCAGCAGTTTTAATCGGGTTAGCTCCGACAATGAGCAGTTCTTC
v_gene: TRBV18; abundance: NA; d_gene: NA; j_gene: TRBJ2-2; CDR3aa: CASSPGQGTGELFF; CDR3nt: TGTGCCAGCTCACCAGGCCAGGGGACCGGGGAGCTGTTTTTT
v_gene: TRBV5-4; abundance: NA; d_gene: TRBD1; j_gene: TRBJ2-7; CDR3aa: CASSFRDRAFYEQYF; CDR3nt: TGTGCCAGCAGCTTCCGGGACAGGGCGTTCTACGAGCAGTACTTC
v_gene: TRBV5-4; abundance: once; d_gene: NA; j_gene: TRBJ1-3; CDR3aa: CASSRTQGSSGNTIYF; CDR3nt: TGTGCCAGCAGCAGAACTCAGGGGTCCTCTGGAAACACCATATATTTT
v_gene: TRBV12-3/TRBV12-4; abundance: NA; d_gene: NA; j_gene: TRBJ1-5; CDR3aa: CASSLRYHQPQHF; CDR3nt: TGTGCCAGCAGTTTACGGTACCATCAGCCCCAGCATTTT